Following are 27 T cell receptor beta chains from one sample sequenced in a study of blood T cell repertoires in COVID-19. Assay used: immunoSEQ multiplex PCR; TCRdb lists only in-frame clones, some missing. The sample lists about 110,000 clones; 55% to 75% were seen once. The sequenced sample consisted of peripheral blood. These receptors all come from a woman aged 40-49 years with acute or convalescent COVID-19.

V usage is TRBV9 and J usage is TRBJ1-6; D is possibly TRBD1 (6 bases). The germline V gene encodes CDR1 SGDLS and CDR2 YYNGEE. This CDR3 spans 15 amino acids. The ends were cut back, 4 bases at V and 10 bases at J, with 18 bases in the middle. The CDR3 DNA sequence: TGTGCCAGCAGCCAAGGGACATTAAGTGGGTCACCCCTCCACTTT. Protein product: CASSQGTLSGSPLHF.

CDR3 sequence (DNA): TGTGCCAGCACCCGGGACAACACTAATGAAAAACTGTTTTTT. This codes for CASTRDNTNEKLFF. This chain uses TRBV28 with TRBJ1-4; a possible D gene is TRBD1 (6 bases). The CDR3 contains 14 residues. Germline loops: CDR1 MDHEN, CDR2 SYDVKM. Trimming removed 7 bases from V and 2 bases from J, with 11 bases in between.

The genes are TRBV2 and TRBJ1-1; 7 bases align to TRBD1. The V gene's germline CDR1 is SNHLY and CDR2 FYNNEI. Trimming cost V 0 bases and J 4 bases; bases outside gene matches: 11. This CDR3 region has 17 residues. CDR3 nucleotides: TGTGCCAGCAGTGAAGCAGGAACAGGGGCCCTGGGCACTGAAGCTTTCTTT. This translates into CASSEAGTGALGTEAFF.

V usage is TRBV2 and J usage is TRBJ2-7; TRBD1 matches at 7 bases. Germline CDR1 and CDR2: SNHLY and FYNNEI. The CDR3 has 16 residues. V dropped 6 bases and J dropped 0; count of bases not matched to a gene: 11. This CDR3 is CASSRTGGVNSYEQYF. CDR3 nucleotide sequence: TGTGCCAGCAGCCGGACAGGTGGGGTCAACTCCTACGAGCAGTACTTC.

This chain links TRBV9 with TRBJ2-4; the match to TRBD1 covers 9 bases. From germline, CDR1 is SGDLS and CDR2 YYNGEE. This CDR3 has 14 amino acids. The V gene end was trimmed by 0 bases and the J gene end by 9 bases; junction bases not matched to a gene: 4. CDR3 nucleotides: TGTGCCAGCAGCGTAGTGGGACAGGGCGGCATTCAGTACTTC. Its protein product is CASSVVGQGGIQYF.

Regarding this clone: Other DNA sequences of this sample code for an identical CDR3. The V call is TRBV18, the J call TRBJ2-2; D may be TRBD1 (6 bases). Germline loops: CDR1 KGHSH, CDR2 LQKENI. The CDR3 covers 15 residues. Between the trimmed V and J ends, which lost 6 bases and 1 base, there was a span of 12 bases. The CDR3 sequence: CASSEDRLNTGELFF. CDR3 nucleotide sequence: TGTGCCAGCTCTGAGGACAGACTGAACACCGGGGAGCTGTTTTTT.

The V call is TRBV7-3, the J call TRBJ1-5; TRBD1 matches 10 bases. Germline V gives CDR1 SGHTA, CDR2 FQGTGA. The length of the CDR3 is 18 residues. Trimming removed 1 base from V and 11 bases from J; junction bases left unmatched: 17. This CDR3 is CASSLNCRQGARRRTQHF. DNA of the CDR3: TGTGCCAGCAGCTTAAACTGTCGACAGGGGGCCCGACGGAGGACCCAGCATTTT.

The CDR3 region has the DNA TGTGCCAGCAGCTTAGGGGGACAGGGAACCTACGAGCAGTACTTC. Translation gives CASSLGGQGTYEQYF. The chain is built from TRBV7-2 and TRBJ2-7; 9 nucleotides match TRBD1. V shed 1 base and J 2 bases; nucleotides not matched to a gene: 3. Germline CDR1 is SGHTA and CDR2 is FQGNSA. The CDR3 spans 15 residues.

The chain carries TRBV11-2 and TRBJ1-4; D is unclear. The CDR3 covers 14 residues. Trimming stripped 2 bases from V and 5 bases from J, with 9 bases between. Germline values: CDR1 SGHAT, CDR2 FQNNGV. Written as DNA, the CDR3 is TGTGCCAGCAGCTTAAGAGGAGGGAATGAAAAACTGTTTTTT. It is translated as CASSLRGGNEKLFF.

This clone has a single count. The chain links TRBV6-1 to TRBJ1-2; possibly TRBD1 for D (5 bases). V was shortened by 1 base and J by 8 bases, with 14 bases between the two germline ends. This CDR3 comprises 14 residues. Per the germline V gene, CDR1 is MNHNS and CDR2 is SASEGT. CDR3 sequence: CASSEEGVARGYTF. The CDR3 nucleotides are TGTGCCAGCAGTGAAGAAGGGGTGGCTCGCGGCTACACCTTC.

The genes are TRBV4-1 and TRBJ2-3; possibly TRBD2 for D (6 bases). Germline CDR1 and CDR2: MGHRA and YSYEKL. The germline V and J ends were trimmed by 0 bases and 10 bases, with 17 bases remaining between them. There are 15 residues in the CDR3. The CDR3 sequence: CASSQDSYRRVAQYF. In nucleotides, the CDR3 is TGCGCCAGCAGCCAAGATTCTTATAGGAGGGTTGCGCAGTATTTT.

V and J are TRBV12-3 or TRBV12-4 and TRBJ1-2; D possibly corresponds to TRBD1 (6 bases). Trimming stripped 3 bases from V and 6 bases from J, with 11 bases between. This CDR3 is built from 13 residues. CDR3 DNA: TGTGCCAGCAGTTTGGGGGCGGGGGATGGCTACACCTTC. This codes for CASSLGAGDGYTF.

In nucleotides, the CDR3 is TGTGCCAGCAGCCCTTGGGAAGGGAGAGGCGAAAAACTGTTTTTT. Translation: CASSPWEGRGEKLFF. The V gene is TRBV7-9, the J gene TRBJ1-4, with D uncertain. Trimming pared 5 bases from V and 8 bases from J, leaving 18 bases between. The germline V gene has CDR1 SEHNR and CDR2 FQNEAQ (reference sequence). The CDR3 sequence is 15 residues long.

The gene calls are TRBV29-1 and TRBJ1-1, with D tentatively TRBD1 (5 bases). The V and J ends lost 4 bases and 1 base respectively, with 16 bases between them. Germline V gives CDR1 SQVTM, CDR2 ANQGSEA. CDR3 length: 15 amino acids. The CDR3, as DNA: TGCAGCGTTGTCTCCGCAGGGAAAGGGAACACTGAAGCTTTCTTT. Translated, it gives CSVVSAGKGNTEAFF.

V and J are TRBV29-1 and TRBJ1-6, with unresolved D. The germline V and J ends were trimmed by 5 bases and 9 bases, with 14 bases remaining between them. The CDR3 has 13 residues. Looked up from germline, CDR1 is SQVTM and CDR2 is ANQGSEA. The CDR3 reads CSVTVSLGSPLHF. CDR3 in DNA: TGCAGCGTTACGGTTTCTCTTGGTTCACCCCTCCACTTT.

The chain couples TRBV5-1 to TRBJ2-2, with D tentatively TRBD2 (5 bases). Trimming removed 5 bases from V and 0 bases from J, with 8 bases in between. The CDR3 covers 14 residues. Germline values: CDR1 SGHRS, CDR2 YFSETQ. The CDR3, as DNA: TGCGCCAGCAGTTCCGGGACGAACACCGGGGAGCTGTTTTTT. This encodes CASSSGTNTGELFF.

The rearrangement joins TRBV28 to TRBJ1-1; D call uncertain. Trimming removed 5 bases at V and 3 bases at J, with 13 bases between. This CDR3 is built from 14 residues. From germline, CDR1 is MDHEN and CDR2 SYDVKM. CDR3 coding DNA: TGTGCCAGCAGTCCGACTTACTTGGACACTGAAGCTTTCTTT. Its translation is CASSPTYLDTEAFF.

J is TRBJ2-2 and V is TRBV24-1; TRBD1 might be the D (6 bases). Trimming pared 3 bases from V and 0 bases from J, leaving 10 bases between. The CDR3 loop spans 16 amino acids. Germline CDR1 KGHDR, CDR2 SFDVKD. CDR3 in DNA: TGTGCCACCAGTGATGCCGGGACACCGAACACCGGGGAGCTGTTTTTT. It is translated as CATSDAGTPNTGELFF.

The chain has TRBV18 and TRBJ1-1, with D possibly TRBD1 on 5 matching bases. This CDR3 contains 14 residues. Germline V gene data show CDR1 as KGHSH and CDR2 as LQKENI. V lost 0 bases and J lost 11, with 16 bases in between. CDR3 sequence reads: CASSPPGTPRVAFF. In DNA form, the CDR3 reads TGTGCCAGCTCACCACCCGGTACCCCCAGGGTGGCTTTCTTT.

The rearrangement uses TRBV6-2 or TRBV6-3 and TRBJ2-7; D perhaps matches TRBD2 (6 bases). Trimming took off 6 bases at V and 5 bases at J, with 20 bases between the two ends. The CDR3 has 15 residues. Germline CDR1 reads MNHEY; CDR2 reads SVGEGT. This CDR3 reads CASSHSAGSNHEQYF. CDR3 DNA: TGTGCCAGCAGCCACTCGGCGGGGAGTAACCACGAGCAGTACTTC.

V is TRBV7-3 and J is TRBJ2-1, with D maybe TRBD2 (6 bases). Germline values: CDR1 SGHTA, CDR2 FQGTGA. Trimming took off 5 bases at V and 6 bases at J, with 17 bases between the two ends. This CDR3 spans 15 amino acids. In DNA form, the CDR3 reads TGTGCCAGCAGCAATTCTCCGGGAGCTCTCAATGAGCAGTTCTTC. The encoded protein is CASSNSPGALNEQFF.

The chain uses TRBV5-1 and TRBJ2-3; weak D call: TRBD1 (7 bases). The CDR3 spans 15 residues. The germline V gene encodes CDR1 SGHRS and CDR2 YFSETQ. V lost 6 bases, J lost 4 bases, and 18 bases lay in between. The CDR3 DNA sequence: TGCGCCAGCACCGGGCAGGCAGGGGGGCCAGATACGCAGTATTTT. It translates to CASTGQAGGPDTQYF.

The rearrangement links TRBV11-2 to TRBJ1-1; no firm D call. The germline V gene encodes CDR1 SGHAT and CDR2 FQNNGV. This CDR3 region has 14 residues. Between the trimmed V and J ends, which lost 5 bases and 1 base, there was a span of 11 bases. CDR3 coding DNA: TGTGCCAGCAGCCCGGGTAATGCGAACACTGAAGCTTTCTTT. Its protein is CASSPGNANTEAFF.

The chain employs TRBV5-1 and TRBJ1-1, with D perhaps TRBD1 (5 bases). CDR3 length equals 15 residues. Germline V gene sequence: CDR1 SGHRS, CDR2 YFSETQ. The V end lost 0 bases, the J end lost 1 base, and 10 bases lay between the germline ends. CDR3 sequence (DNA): TGCGCCAGCAGCTTGGCAGGGCAGCAGAACACTGAAGCTTTCTTT. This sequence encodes CASSLAGQQNTEAFF.

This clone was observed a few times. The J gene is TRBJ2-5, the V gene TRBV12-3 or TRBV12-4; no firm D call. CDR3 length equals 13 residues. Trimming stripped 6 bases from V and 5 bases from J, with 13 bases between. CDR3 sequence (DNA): TGTGCCAGCAGGCAGGCTGCTGGCGAGACCCAGTACTTC. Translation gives CASRQAAGETQYF.

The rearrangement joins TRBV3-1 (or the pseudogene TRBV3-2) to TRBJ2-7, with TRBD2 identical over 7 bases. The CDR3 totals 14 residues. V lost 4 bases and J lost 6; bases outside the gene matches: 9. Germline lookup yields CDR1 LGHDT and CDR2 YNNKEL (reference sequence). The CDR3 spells CASSPKRGTFEQYF. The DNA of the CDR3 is TGTGCCAGCAGCCCTAAGCGGGGTACGTTCGAGCAGTACTTC.

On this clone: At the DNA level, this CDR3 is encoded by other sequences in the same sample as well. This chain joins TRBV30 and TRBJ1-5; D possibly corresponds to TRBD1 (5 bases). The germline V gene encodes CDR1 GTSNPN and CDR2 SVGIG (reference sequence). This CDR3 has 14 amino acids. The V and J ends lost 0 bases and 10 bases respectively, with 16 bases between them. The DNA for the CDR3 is TGTGCCTGGAGTGTACGGGGGGGGGAGGAACCCCAGCATTTT. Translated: CAWSVRGGEEPQHF.